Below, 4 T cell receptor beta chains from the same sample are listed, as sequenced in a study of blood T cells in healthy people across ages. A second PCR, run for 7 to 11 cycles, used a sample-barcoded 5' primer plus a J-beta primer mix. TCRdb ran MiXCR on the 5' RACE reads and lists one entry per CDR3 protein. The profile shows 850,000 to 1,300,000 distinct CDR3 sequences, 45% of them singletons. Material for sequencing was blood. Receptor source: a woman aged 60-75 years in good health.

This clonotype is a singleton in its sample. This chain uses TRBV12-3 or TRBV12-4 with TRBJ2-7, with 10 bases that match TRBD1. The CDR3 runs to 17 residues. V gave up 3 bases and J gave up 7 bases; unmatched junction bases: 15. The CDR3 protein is CASSFLLGQGPPEEQYF. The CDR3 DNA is TGTGCCAGCAGTTTCCTCCTGGGACAGGGGCCCCCCGAAGAGCAGTACTTC.

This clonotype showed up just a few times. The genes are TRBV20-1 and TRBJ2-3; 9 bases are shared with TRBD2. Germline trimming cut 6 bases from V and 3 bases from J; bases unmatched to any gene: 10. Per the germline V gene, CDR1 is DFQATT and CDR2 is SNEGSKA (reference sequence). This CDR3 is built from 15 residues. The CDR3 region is CSAPTGGRGTDTQYF. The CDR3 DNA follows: TGCAGTGCCCCCACGGGCGGGAGGGGGACAGATACGCAGTATTTT.

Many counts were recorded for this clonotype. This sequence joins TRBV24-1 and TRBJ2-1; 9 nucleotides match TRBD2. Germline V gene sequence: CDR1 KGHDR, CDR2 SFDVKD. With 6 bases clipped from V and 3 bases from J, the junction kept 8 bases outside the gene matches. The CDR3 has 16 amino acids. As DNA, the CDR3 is TGTGCCACCAGTTCTACTAGCGGGTCCAACTACAATGAGCAGTTCTTC. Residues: CATSSTSGSNYNEQFF.

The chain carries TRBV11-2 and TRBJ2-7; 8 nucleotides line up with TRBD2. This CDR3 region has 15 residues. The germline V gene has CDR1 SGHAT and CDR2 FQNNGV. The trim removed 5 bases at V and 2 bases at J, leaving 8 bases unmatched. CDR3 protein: CASSRISGTTYEQYV. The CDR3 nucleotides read TGTGCCAGCAGCCGAATTAGCGGGACTACCTACGAGCAGTACGTC.